This T cell receptor (delta chain) came from a study of human gamma delta and Vdelta1 T cells. This clone was observed a few times. Its target is unknown. Whole-study results and caveats: Reportedly, Delta One T cells were polyclonal and broadly targeted acute myeloid leukemia.

TCRdb re-analyzed the PCR reads via CATT. Here the sample spans 6,000 or so delta-chain clones, 40% to 50% being singletons. In germline, CDR1 is TSWWSYY, CDR2 QGS. Germline trimming cut 3 bases from V and 0 bases from J; bases unmatched to any gene: 38. There are 27 residues in the CDR3. The sequenced material came from Vdelta1 gamma-delta T cells from blood grown in culture (DOT cells). The V gene is TRDV1, the J gene TRDJ1; the match to TRDD3 covers 9 bases. This receptor was taken from a human donor in good health. The CDR3 reads CALGDPKAALRLLGDELHIMYTDKLIF. CDR3 in DNA: TGTGCTCTTGGGGATCCCAAGGCGGCTTTACGCTTACTGGGGGACGAACTACACATAATGTACACCGATAAACTCATCTTT.